This T cell receptor beta chain derives from a study of T cell responses to AZD1222 COVID-19 vaccine. Broader study findings: A reported finding is that nearly half of spike-specific TCRs target unmutated variant regions.

TCRdb's copy holds only in-frame clones and misses some; the assay was immunoSEQ multiplex PCR. The sample has some 120,000 clones, roughly 85% seen once. This CDR3 is 15 amino acids long. The V gene's germline CDR1 is SGHNT and CDR2 YYREEE (reference sequence). V was clipped by 7 bases and J by 2 bases, with 16 bases between them. With regard to this clone: The target antigen is unknown.

V and J are TRBV5-4 and TRBJ1-3; possibly TRBD1 for D (5 bases). The sequenced sample was peripheral blood, obtained on day 0 of AZD1222 vaccination. The TCR was taken from an adult in good health. DNA of the CDR3: TGTGCCAGCTCCCGGGACCTCAGGGCTGGAAACACCATATATTTT. Its translation: CASSRDLRAGNTIYF. Supplemented by reference TRBV5-4 and TRBJ1-3, the full variable domain reads ETGVTQSPTHLIKTRGQQVTLRCSSQSGHNTVSWYQQALGQGPQFIFQYYREEENGRGNFPPRFSGLQFPNYSSELNVNALELDDSALYLCASSRDLRAGNTIYFGEGSWLTVV.